This TCR beta chain was captured by sequencing in a study of control samples from healthy donors and cancer patients. TCRdb's copy holds only in-frame clones and misses some; the assay was immunoSEQ multiplex PCR. The data show about 130,000 clones, roughly 94% seen once. CDR1 LNHDA and CDR2 SQIVND come from the germline V gene (reference sequence). The CDR3 length is 14 residues. Trimming cost V 4 bases and J 6 bases; bases outside gene matches: 1. Sequenced: PBMCs. The sequence derives from a man between 60 and 70 years old with colorectal cancer. V and J are TRBV19 and TRBJ2-2; the match to TRBD1 covers 11 bases. The CDR3 DNA follows: TGTGCCAGTAGTAGGGACAGGGGGTCCGGGGAGCTGTTTTTT. This sequence encodes CASSRDRGSGELFF.